The T cell receptor (beta chain) described here comes from a study of shared clonotypes between healthy human individuals. After removal of 7 bases from V and 6 bases from J, the junction contained 10 bases not matched to a gene. CDR1 is SNHLY, CDR2 FYNNEI, per germline. The CDR3 totals 14 residues. The table came from immunoSEQ multiplex PCR; TCRdb's copy has only in-frame clones and leaves some out. The sample holds 950,000 to 1,200,000 clones; roughly 80% are singletons and the top ten take 0.7% to 0.95%. The sequence derives from a man aged 18-30 years in good health. Some clones in this sample may be carry-over from other donors' samples. The sample consisted of memory CD4+ T cells from PBMCs. As for subset: CD45RA-negative fraction. This chain links TRBV2 with TRBJ2-3; 7 bases align to TRBD2. The DNA for the CDR3 is TGTGCCAGCAAGGTGGCGGGAGCGGCGGATACGCAGTATTTT. It encodes CASKVAGAADTQYF.